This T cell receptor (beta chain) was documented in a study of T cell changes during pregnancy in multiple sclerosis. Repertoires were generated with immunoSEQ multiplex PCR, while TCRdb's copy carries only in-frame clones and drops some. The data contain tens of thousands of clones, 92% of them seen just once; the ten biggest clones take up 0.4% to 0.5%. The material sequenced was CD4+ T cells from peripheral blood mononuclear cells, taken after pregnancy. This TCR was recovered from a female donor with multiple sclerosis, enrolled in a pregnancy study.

CDR3 region: CASSYSIVNSYEQYF. The CDR3 DNA follows: TGTGCCAGCAGTTACTCTATAGTAAACTCCTACGAGCAGTACTTC. This sequence joins TRBV6-5 and TRBJ2-7; D not resolved. Germline V lookup: CDR1 MNHEY, CDR2 SVGAGI. V dropped 0 bases and J dropped 0 bases, with 9 bases sitting between them. CDR3 size: 15 residues.